This is a list of T cell receptor beta chains from one sample in a study of human T cells and chemical hapten exposure. One entry per CDR3 protein, called by TCRdb with MiXCR from the RACE reads. The sample gives 60,000 to 65,000 distinct CDR3 sequences, 11% of which show up once; more than 2% is in the top ten. The input for sequencing was whole blood, taken in connection with sensitization to the hapten diphenylcyclopropenone (DPC). All receptors derive from a woman between 25 and 40 years old with alopecia areata. Some clones in this sample may be carry-over from other donors' samples. CDR3s include the opening cysteine and the closing phenylalanine or tryptophan. D genes are given only for firm matches. Clone sizes are given selectively: once, few, many, or a class where the clone is expanded.

J gene	D gene	V gene	clone size	CDR3 DNA	CDR3 protein
TRBJ2-1	NA	TRBV29-1	many	TGCAGCGTGAAGAACGCTGGGGGGACTTACAATGAGCAGTTCTTC	CSVKNAGGTYNEQFF
TRBJ1-5	NA	TRBV15	NA	TGTGCCACCAGCAGAGATCAAGGGGCTCATCAGCCCCAGCATTTT	CATSRDQGAHQPQHF
TRBJ2-1	NA	TRBV12-3/TRBV12-4	NA	TGTGCCAGCAGTTTCAGCAATGAGCAGTTCTTC	CASSFSNEQFF
TRBJ2-1	NA	TRBV18	NA	TGTGCCAGCTCACCTACCGGATTTTACAATGAGCAGTTCTTC	CASSPTGFYNEQFF
TRBJ2-3	NA	TRBV3-1	many	TGTGCCAGCGGGTCCCAGGGGAGAGATACGCAGTATTTT	CASGSQGRDTQYF
TRBJ2-3	NA	TRBV7-2	NA	TGTGCCAGCAGCTTAGCGCTTGCGGGAAGCACAGATACGCAGTATTTT	CASSLALAGSTDTQYF
TRBJ1-2	NA	TRBV21-1	few	TGTGCCAGCGGGGACTATGGCTACACCTTC	CASGDYGYTF
TRBJ1-1	NA	TRBV5-1	NA	TGCGCCAGCATGTCGGACACTGAAGCTTTCTTT	CASMSDTEAFF
TRBJ2-7	TRBD2	TRBV28	NA	TGTGCCAGCAGTTTCACCCCCGGGGGGGAGGACTACGAGCAGTACTTC	CASSFTPGGEDYEQYF
TRBJ2-2	TRBD1	TRBV29-1	NA	TGCAGCATACGACAGGGCTGGACCGGGGAGCTGTTTTTT	CSIRQGWTGELFF
TRBJ1-4	TRBD1	TRBV7-2	many	TGTGCCAGCAGCTTGACAGGGGTATCCAATGAAAAACTGTTTTTT	CASSLTGVSNEKLFF
TRBJ2-2	NA	TRBV7-8	many	TGTGCCAGCAGCTTAGACTCGCGGTTGCCCCACGAACGAACCGGGGAGCTGTTTTTT	CASSLDSRLPHERTGELFF
TRBJ1-1	TRBD1	TRBV29-1	few	TGCAGCGTTGGGACAGGGGGCGGGGACACTGAAGCTTTCTTT	CSVGTGGGDTEAFF
TRBJ2-1	TRBD2	TRBV7-2	many	TGTGCCAGCAGCTCCCGCAATAGCGGGAGGGATGAGCAGTTCTTC	CASSSRNSGRDEQFF
TRBJ2-5	TRBD1	TRBV14	many	TGTGCCAGCAGCCAGGGACAGGCGCACCAAGAGACCCAGTACTTC	CASSQGQAHQETQYF
TRBJ1-2	NA	TRBV7-6	NA	TGTGCCAGCAGCTTACAGGGATCCTATGGCTACACCTTC	CASSLQGSYGYTF
TRBJ1-1	NA	TRBV7-9	NA	TGTGCCAGCACCCTACAGGCGGGCGGGACTGAAGCTTTCTTT	CASTLQAGGTEAFF
TRBJ2-1	NA	TRBV6-1	few	TGTGCCAGCAGTGCCAGCAGCGGGTGGATCTACAATGAGCAGTTCTTC	CASSASSGWIYNEQFF
TRBJ2-1	TRBD2	TRBV20-1	NA	TGCAGTGCTAGAGGAGTAGCGGGAGGTTGGGAGCAGTTCTTC	CSARGVAGGWEQFF
TRBJ2-2	TRBD1	TRBV20-1	many	TGCAGTGCTAGAGTTCAGGGGGACACCGGGGAGCTGTTTTTT	CSARVQGDTGELFF
TRBJ1-6	NA	TRBV10-2	many	TGCGCCAGCAGTCAGGGATCCAATAATTCACCCCTCCACTTT	CASSQGSNNSPLHF